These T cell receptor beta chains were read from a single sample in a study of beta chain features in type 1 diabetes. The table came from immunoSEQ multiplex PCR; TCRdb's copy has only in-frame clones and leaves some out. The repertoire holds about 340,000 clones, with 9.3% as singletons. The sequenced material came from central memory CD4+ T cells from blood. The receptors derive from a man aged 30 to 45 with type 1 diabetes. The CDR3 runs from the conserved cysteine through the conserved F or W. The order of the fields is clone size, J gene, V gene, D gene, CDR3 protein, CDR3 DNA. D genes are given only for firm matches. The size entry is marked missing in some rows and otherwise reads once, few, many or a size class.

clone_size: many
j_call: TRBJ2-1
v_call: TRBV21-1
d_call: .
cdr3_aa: CASSKVFGLVNNEQFF
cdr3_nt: TGTGCCAGCAGCAAAGTCTTCGGACTAGTCAACAATGAGCAGTTCTTC

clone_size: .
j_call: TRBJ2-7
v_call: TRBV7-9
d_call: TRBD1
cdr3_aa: CASSLGTGPYEQYF
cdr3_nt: TGTGCCAGCAGCTTGGGGACAGGGCCCTACGAGCAGTACTTC

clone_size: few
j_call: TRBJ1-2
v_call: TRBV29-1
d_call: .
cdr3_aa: CSVETGFGYTF
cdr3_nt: TGCAGCGTGGAAACAGGATTTGGCTACACCTTC

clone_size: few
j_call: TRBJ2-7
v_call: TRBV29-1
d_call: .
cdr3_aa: CSPGVRPSEQYF
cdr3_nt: TGCAGCCCGGGGGTACGCCCTAGCGAGCAGTACTTC

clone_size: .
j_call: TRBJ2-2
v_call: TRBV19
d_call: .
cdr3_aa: CASADQNTGELFF
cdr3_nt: TGTGCCAGTGCAGACCAGAACACCGGGGAGCTGTTTTTT

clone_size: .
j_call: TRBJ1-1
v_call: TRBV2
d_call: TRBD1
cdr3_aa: CASRSTGTEAFF
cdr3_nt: TGTGCCAGCAGATCGACAGGGACTGAAGCTTTCTTT

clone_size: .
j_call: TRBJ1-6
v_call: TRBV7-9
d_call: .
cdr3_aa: CASSGRGGSYNSPLHF
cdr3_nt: TGTGCCAGCAGCGGGAGAGGGGGCTCCTATAATTCACCCCTCCACTTT

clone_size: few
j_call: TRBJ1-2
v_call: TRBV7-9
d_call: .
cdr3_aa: CASSLERGYGYTF
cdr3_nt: TGTGCCAGCAGCTTAGAGCGGGGCTATGGCTACACCTTC

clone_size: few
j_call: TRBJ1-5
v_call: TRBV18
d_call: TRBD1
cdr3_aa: CASTRDRDQPQHF
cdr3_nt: TGTGCCAGCACCAGGGACAGGGATCAGCCCCAGCATTTT

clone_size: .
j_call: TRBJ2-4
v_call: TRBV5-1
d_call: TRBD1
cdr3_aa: CASSPRGLVNIQYF
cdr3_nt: TGCGCCAGCAGCCCCAGGGGGTTGGTAAACATTCAGTACTTC

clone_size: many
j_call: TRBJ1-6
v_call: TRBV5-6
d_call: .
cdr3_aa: CASSLKSWWGKVGSPLHF
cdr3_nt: TGTGCCAGCAGCTTGAAGTCATGGTGGGGGAAAGTTGGCTCACCCCTCCACTTT

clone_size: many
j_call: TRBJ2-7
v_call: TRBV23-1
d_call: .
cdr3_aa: CASSQGRGDIYYEQYF
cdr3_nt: TGCGCCAGCAGTCAAGGGCGCGGGGACATTTACTACGAGCAGTACTTC

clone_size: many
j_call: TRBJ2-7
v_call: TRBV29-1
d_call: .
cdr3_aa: CSVLGTNEGDEQYF
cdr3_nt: TGCAGCGTTTTAGGAACCAATGAGGGGGATGAGCAGTACTTC

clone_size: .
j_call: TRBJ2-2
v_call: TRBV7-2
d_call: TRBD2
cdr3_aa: CASSLGSGGDGELFF
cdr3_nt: TGTGCCAGCAGCTTAGGTAGCGGGGGTGACGGGGAGCTGTTTTTT

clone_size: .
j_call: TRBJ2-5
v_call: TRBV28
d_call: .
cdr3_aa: CASSSTTETQYF
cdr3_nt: TGTGCCAGCAGTTCAACGACGGAGACCCAGTACTTC

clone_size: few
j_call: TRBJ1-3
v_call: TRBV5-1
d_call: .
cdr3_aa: CASSLVGDSGNTIYF
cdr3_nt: TGCGCCAGCAGCTTGGTGGGGGACTCTGGAAACACCATATATTTT

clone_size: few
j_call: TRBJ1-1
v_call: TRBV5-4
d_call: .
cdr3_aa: CASSLARGVQGESTEAFF
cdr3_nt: TGTGCCAGCAGCTTGGCTCGAGGGGTACAGGGAGAGAGCACTGAAGCTTTCTTT

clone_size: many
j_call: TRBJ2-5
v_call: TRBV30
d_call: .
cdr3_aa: CAWSRTTETQYF
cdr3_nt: TGTGCCTGGAGTCGGACCACAGAGACCCAGTACTTC

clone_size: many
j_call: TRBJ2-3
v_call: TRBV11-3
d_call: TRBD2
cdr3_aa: CASKRGGQVTQYF
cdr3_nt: TGTGCCAGCAAGCGGGGGGGCCAAGTTACGCAGTATTTT

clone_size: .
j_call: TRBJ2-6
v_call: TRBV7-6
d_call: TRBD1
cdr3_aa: CASSVGQGRSGANVLTF
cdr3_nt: TGTGCCAGCAGCGTCGGACAGGGGCGGTCTGGGGCCAACGTCCTGACTTTC

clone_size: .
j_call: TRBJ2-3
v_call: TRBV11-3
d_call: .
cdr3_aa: CASSRTEDTQYF
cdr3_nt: TGTGCCAGCAGCAGGACGGAGGATACGCAGTATTTT

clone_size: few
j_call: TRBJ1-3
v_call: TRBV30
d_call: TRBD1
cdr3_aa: CAWSRGVGNTIYF
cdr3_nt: TGTGCCTGGAGCAGGGGGGTCGGAAACACCATATATTTT

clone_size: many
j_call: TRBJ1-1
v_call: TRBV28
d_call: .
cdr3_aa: CASKSGDTEAFF
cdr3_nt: TGTGCCAGCAAGTCGGGGGACACTGAAGCTTTCTTT

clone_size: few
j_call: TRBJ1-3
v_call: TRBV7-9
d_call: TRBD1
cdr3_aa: CASSTWTGTGNTIYF
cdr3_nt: TGTGCCAGCAGCACCTGGACAGGGACTGGAAACACCATATATTTT

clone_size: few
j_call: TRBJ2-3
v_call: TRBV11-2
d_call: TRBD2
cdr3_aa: CASSRNSGGGTDTQYF
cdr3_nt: TGTGCCAGCAGCCGTAATTCCGGGGGGGGCACAGATACGCAGTATTTT

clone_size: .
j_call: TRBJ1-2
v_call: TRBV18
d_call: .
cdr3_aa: CASSPGDTTYGYTF
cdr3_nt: TGTGCCAGCTCACCCGGAGACACCACCTATGGCTACACCTTC

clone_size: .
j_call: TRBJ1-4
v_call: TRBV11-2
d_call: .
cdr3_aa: CASSLDGDGSEKLFF
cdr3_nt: TGTGCCAGCAGCTTAGACGGAGATGGAAGTGAAAAACTGTTTTTT

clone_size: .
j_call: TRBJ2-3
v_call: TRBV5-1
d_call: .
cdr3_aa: CASSLRDLTRDTQYF
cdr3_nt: TGCGCCAGCAGCTTGCGGGACCTCACGCGGGATACGCAGTATTTT

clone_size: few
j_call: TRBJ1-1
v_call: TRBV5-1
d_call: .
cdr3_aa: CASSLGGRATYTEAFF
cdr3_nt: TGCGCCAGCAGCTTGGGTGGCAGGGCCACATACACTGAAGCTTTCTTT

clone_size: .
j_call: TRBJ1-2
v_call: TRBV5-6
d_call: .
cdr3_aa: CASSLADQNYGYTF
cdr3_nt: TGTGCCAGCAGCTTGGCGGATCAGAACTATGGCTACACCTTC

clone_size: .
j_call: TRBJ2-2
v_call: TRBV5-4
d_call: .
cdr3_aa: CASSEGITGELFF
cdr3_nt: TGTGCCAGCAGCGAGGGGATCACCGGGGAGCTGTTTTTT

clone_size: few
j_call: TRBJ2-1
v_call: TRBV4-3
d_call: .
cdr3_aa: CASSQLTDGSNEQFF
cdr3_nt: TGCGCCAGCAGCCAGCTCACGGATGGCTCTAATGAGCAGTTCTTC

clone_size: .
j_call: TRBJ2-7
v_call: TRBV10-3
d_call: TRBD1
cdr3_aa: CASSRMTGNEQYF
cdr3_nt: TGTGCCAGCAGCAGAATGACAGGGAACGAGCAGTACTTC

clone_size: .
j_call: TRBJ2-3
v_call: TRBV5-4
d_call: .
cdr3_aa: CASSATISTDTQYF
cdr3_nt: TGTGCCAGCAGCGCGACTATTAGCACAGATACGCAGTATTTT

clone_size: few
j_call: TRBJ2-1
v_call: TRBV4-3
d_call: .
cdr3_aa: CASSQGVDNEQFF
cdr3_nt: TGCGCCAGCAGCCAAGGGGTCGACAATGAGCAGTTCTTC

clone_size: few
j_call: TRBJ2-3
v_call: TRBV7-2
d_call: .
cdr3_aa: CASSSILDGAADTQYF
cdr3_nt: TGTGCCAGCAGCTCAATCCTAGATGGGGCGGCAGATACGCAGTATTTT

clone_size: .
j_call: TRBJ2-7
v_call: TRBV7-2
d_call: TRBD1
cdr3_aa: CASSFDRVYEQYF
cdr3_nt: TGTGCCAGCAGCTTCGACAGGGTCTACGAGCAGTACTTC

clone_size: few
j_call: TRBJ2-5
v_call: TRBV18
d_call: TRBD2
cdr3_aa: CASSDTSGETQYF
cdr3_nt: TGTGCCAGCTCGGACACTAGCGGAGAGACCCAGTACTTC

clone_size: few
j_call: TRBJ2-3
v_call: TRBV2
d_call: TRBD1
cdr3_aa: CASLRWDRTTDTQYF
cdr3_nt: TGTGCCAGCCTACGATGGGACAGGACCACAGATACGCAGTATTTT

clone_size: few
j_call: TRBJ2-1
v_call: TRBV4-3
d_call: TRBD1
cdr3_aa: CASSQGQGIPFF
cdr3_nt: TGCGCCAGCAGCCAAGGACAGGGAATTCCCTTCTTC

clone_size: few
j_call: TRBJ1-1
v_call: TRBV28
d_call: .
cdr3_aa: CASSSSLNTEAFF
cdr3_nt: TGTGCCAGCAGTTCCTCTCTAAACACTGAAGCTTTCTTT